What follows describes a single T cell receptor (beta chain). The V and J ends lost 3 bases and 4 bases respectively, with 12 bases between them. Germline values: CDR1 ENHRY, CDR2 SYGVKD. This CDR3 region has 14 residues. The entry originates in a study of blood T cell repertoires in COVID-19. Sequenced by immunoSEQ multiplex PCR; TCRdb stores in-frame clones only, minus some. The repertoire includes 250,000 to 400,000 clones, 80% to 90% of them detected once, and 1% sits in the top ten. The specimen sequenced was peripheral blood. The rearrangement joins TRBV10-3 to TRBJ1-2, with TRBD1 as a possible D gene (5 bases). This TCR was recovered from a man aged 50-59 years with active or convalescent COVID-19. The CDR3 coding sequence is TGTGCCATCAGTGATAAGCAGGGTAGCTATGGCTACACCTTC. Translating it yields CAISDKQGSYGYTF.